One and the same sample provided the 24 T cell receptor beta chains below, sequenced in a study of shared clonotypes between healthy human individuals (dated by TCRdb to 2018 to 2021). Library creation used the immunoSEQ multiplex PCR assay. Not all clones reach the TCRdb copy of this immuneACCESS table, which keeps in-frame sequences only. Checked studies attribute under half of the gap to unresolved V genes and leave the rest unexplained. The sample contains fewer than 1.4 million clones, 75% to 85% of them found a single time. The ten most abundant clones make up 0.6% to 0.7% of the sample. Sequencing was carried out using memory CD4+ T cells from PBMCs. The cell subset or site label for this specimen denotes: CD45RA-negative fraction. The source of these receptors is a man between 18 and 35 years old in good health. Some clones in this sample may be carry-over from other donors' samples.

This clone has a handful of counts. The rearrangement joins TRBV2 to TRBJ2-7; TRBD2 might be the D (6 bases). Germline values: CDR1 SNHLY, CDR2 FYNNEI. CDR3 length: 14 residues. The V end lost 3 bases, the J end lost 5 bases, and 14 bases lay between the germline ends. This chain's CDR3 is CASSEVHSGDEQYF. CDR3 sequence (DNA): TGTGCCAGCAGTGAGGTTCACTCGGGAGACGAGCAGTACTTC.

The gene calls are TRBV19 and TRBJ2-1; D call uncertain. The CDR3 spans 15 residues. Trimming stripped 7 bases from V and 0 bases from J, with 13 bases between. Germline lookup yields CDR1 LNHDA and CDR2 SQIVND (reference sequence). CDR3: CASTPSWSSYNEQFF. CDR3 nucleotide sequence: TGTGCCAGTACCCCTTCATGGAGCTCCTACAATGAGCAGTTCTTC.

V gene TRBV19 combines with J gene TRBJ1-1; D might be TRBD1 (5 bases). This CDR3 is 15 amino acids long. CDR1 LNHDA and CDR2 SQIVND come from the germline V gene (reference sequence). V shed 6 bases and J shed 0 bases, with 14 bases lying between them. CDR3 sequence (DNA): TGTGCCAGTAGCCCCTCAGGGCAGTTGAACACTGAAGCTTTCTTT. Protein sequence: CASSPSGQLNTEAFF.

The V and J genes are TRBV10-3 and TRBJ2-5; possibly TRBD1 or TRBD2 for D (5 bases each). Trimming stripped 10 bases from V and 2 bases from J, with 20 bases between. The CDR3 extends over 15 amino acids. CDR1 ENHRY and CDR2 SYGVKD come from the germline V gene. The CDR3 spells CATTPGRGGQETQYF. The CDR3 DNA reads TGTGCCACGACGCCCGGAAGGGGCGGGCAAGAGACCCAGTACTTC.

The chain has TRBV28 and TRBJ2-1; D might be TRBD2 (7 bases). The germline gives CDR1 MDHEN, CDR2 SYDVKM. The CDR3 is made up of 15 amino acids. Trimming took 6 bases from V and 4 from J, leaving 16 bases between them. DNA for the CDR3: TGTGCCAGCAGCCCTCCGGGGGGCGCTTACAATGAGCAGTTCTTC. Translation: CASSPPGGAYNEQFF. Supplemented by reference TRBV28 and TRBJ2-1, the full variable domain reads DVKVTQSSRYLVKRTGEKVFLECVQDMDHENMFWYRQDPGLGLRLIYFSYDVKMKEKGDIPEGYSVSREKKERFSLILESASTNQTSMYLCASSPPGGAYNEQFFGPGTRLTVL.

V and J are TRBV19 and TRBJ2-2, with 8 nucleotides matching TRBD2. CDR1 is LNHDA and CDR2 is SQIVND in the germline V gene (reference sequence). The CDR3 contains 14 residues. Losses at the gene ends were 8 bases for V and 1 base for J; bases not matched to a gene: 3. The CDR3 loop is CASHSGKNTGELFF. The CDR3 DNA reads as TGTGCCAGTCATAGCGGGAAGAACACCGGGGAGCTGTTTTTT. Full variable domain (outside the CDR3, taken from reference TRBV19 and TRBJ2-2): DGGITQSPKYLFRKEGQNVTLSCEQNLNHDAMYWYRQDPGQGLRLIYYSQIVNDFQKGDIAEGYSVSREKKESFPLTVTSAQKNPTAFYLCASHSGKNTGELFFGEGSRLTVL.

This chain joins TRBV7-3 and TRBJ2-2, with 7 bases identical to TRBD1. The germline V gene encodes CDR1 SGHTA and CDR2 FQGTGA. The CDR3 consists of 17 residues. V lost 3 bases and J lost 0; bases outside the gene matches: 7. The CDR3 DNA reads TGTGCCAGCAGCTTGGCAGGGGACAGCGCGAACACCGGGGAGCTGTTTTTT. This encodes CASSLAGDSANTGELFF.

This clone was seen once. The rearrangement links TRBV4-2 to TRBJ2-3, with 10 positions matching TRBD2. The CDR3 totals 16 residues. V gave up 4 bases and J gave up 6 bases; unmatched junction bases: 10. CDR1 and CDR2 from the germline V gene are LGHNA and YNFKEQ. CDR3 bases: TGTGCCAGCAGCCGCCTAGCGGGAGCGGTCATGGATACGCAGTATTTT. Amino acid sequence: CASSRLAGAVMDTQYF.

This clone appeared a few times. The chain recombines TRBV28 with TRBJ2-7; 10 nucleotides match TRBD2. Germline values: CDR1 MDHEN, CDR2 SYDVKM. Trimming removed 1 base from V and 3 bases from J; junction bases left unmatched: 18. The CDR3 contains 20 residues. CDR3: CASSLLLGDSGRTPRYEQYF. The DNA of the CDR3 is TGTGCCAGCAGTTTATTATTGGGGGATAGCGGGAGGACTCCCCGCTACGAGCAGTACTTC.

This clone appeared a single time. The chain couples TRBV30 to TRBJ1-2; D unresolved. This CDR3 comprises 13 residues. Germline V gene lookup returns CDR1 GTSNPN and CDR2 SVGIG (reference sequence). Trimming took 2 bases from V and 4 from J, leaving 11 bases between them. CDR3 sequence reads: CAWSNGPFYGYTF. In nucleotides, the CDR3 is TGTGCCTGGAGTAACGGTCCCTTCTATGGCTACACCTTC.

The rearrangement links TRBV2 to TRBJ1-2, with D maybe TRBD1 (5 bases). With 8 bases removed from V and 1 base from J, the gap between germline ends came to 11 bases. Looked up from germline, CDR1 is SNHLY and CDR2 is FYNNEI. The CDR3 consists of 13 residues. The chain's CDR3 is CASLRDVNYGYTF. CDR3 DNA sequence: TGTGCCAGCCTCCGGGACGTTAACTATGGCTACACCTTC.

V gene TRBV5-6 combines with J gene TRBJ2-1; D is perhaps TRBD2 (6 bases). This CDR3 contains 16 residues. The V end was cut by 0 bases, the J end by 2 bases, with 12 bases between. Per the germline V gene, CDR1 is SGHDT and CDR2 is YYEEEE. In nucleotides, the CDR3 is TGTGCCAGCAGCTTGGTCACTGGGAGGCCCTACAATGAGCAGTTCTTC. Translating it yields CASSLVTGRPYNEQFF.

The chain is built from TRBV7-2 and TRBJ2-5; D possibly corresponds to TRBD1 (6 bases). The CDR3 spans 13 residues. The V and J ends lost 5 bases and 5 bases respectively, with 12 bases between them. Germline loops: CDR1 SGHTA, CDR2 FQGNSA. The CDR3 protein is CASSRYRVETQYF. The DNA for the CDR3 is TGTGCCAGCAGCCGCTACAGGGTCGAGACCCAGTACTTC.

The chain is built from TRBV6-5 and TRBJ1-5; D is unresolved. Trimming stripped 6 bases from V and 11 bases from J, with 11 bases between. Germline CDR1 reads MNHEY; CDR2 reads SVGAGI. CDR3 size: 11 residues. The CDR3 nucleotides are TGTGCCAGCAGCCCGAATTTGTCCCAGCATTTT. Its protein is CASSPNLSQHF.

On this clone: Germline is not matched at one junction end, which may reflect a read error. The chain couples TRBV6-4 to TRBJ2-2; a weak D match, TRBD2 (5 bases). This CDR3 has 16 amino acids. Per germline, CDR1 MRHNA and CDR2 SNTAGT. CDR3 amino acids: CASSDSAESNTGEPFF. In nucleotides, the CDR3 is TGTGCCAGCAGTGACTCGGCGGAGTCCAACACCGGGGAGCCGTTTTTT.

This rearrangement joins TRBV7-2 to TRBJ2-7; the match to TRBD1 covers 8 bases. Germline-derived CDR1 and CDR2 are SGHTA and FQGNSA. CDR3 length equals 14 residues. With 5 bases clipped from V and 2 bases from J, the junction kept 5 bases outside the gene matches. The CDR3 reads CASSPGQGAYEQYF. The DNA of the CDR3 is TGTGCCAGCAGCCCCGGACAGGGAGCCTACGAGCAGTACTTC. The variable domain in full, with the rest retrieved from reference TRBV7-2 and TRBJ2-7, is GAGVSQSPSNKVTEKGKDVELRCDPISGHTALYWYRQSLGQGLEFLIYFQGNSAPDKSGLPSDRFSAERTGGSVSTLTIQRTQQEDSAVYLCASSPGQGAYEQYFGPGTRLTVT.

The chain joins TRBV28 to TRBJ2-2; 9 nucleotides line up with TRBD2. The CDR3 has 15 residues. Per the germline V gene, CDR1 is MDHEN and CDR2 is SYDVKM. Trimming removed 3 bases from V and 4 bases from J; junction bases left unmatched: 3. Here the CDR3 DNA reads TGTGCCAGCAGTTTCAGAGCGGGAGGCACCGGGGAGCTGTTTTTT. The encoded protein is CASSFRAGGTGELFF.

As concerns this clone: The same CDR3 can be traced to other DNA sequences in this sample. V is TRBV6-5 and J is TRBJ1-5; no reliable D call. This CDR3 is built from 12 residues. Trimming took off 5 bases at V and 4 bases at J, with 6 bases between the two ends. From germline, CDR1 is MNHEY and CDR2 SVGAGI. The CDR3 region is CASSDPNQPQHF. In nucleotides, the CDR3 is TGTGCCAGCAGTGACCCAAATCAGCCCCAGCATTTT.

The chain joins TRBV11-2 to TRBJ2-7; D is perhaps TRBD1 or TRBD2 (5 bases each). This CDR3 is 15 amino acids long. The V end was cut by 2 bases, the J end by 2 bases, with 13 bases between. Germline CDR1 and CDR2: SGHAT and FQNNGV. The CDR3 protein is CASSLWGSRTYEQYF. The CDR3 bases are TGTGCCAGCAGCTTATGGGGGAGCCGGACCTACGAGCAGTACTTC.

V is TRBV7-2 and J is TRBJ2-1; 10 nucleotides match TRBD1. V shed 7 bases and J 3 bases; nucleotides not matched to a gene: 6. This CDR3 has 15 residues. Germline lookup yields CDR1 SGHTA and CDR2 FQGNSA. The CDR3 reads CASTLTGGDYNEQFF. CDR3 in DNA: TGTGCCAGCACCCTGACAGGGGGCGACTACAATGAGCAGTTCTTC.

J is TRBJ1-2 and V is TRBV4-1; 8 bases agree with TRBD1. CDR1 is MGHRA, CDR2 YSYEKL, per germline. This CDR3 contains 15 residues. Trimming removed 3 bases from V and 5 bases from J; junction bases left unmatched: 8. CDR3 sequence (DNA): TGCGCCAGCAGCCACCCGGGACAGGTTCTTTATGGCTACACCTTC. Amino acids: CASSHPGQVLYGYTF.

The rearrangement uses TRBV7-9 and TRBJ1-1; D possibly corresponds to TRBD1 (5 bases). Germline V CDR1 and CDR2: SEHNR, FQNEAQ (reference sequence). Deletions cut 5 bases from V and 6 bases from J, with 13 bases between. This CDR3 is built from 13 residues. Here the CDR3 reads CASSPGRGSEAFF. The CDR3 DNA reads TGTGCCAGCAGCCCGGGCCGGGGCTCTGAAGCTTTCTTT.

The V gene is TRBV7-2, the J gene TRBJ2-1; 11 bases match TRBD2. V lost 4 bases, J lost 3 bases, and 5 bases stayed unmatched. The CDR3 covers 16 residues. In germline, CDR1 is SGHTA, CDR2 FQGNSA. The CDR3: CASSSAGTSGYNEQFF. In DNA, the CDR3 is TGTGCCAGCAGCTCCGCCGGGACTAGCGGCTACAATGAGCAGTTCTTC. The full variable domain, with the rest looked up from reference TRBV7-2 and TRBJ2-1, is GAGVSQSPSNKVTEKGKDVELRCDPISGHTALYWYRQSLGQGLEFLIYFQGNSAPDKSGLPSDRFSAERTGGSVSTLTIQRTQQEDSAVYLCASSSAGTSGYNEQFFGPGTRLTVL.

This CDR3 is CASRRLVGGSYEQYF. The DNA for the CDR3 is TGTGCCAGCAGAAGACTAGTCGGGGGGTCCTACGAGCAGTACTTC. The V call is TRBV6-1, the J call TRBJ2-7; 7 nucleotides align to TRBD2. The CDR3 covers 15 residues. The trim removed 6 bases at V and 1 base at J, leaving 9 bases unmatched. CDR1 MNHNS and CDR2 SASEGT come from the germline V gene.